This entry concerns a single T cell receptor (beta chain). Its antigen is currently unknown. Via MiXCR, TCRdb re-called the 5' RACE reads, giving one row per CDR3 protein. In the table there are about 450,000 distinct CDR3 sequences, 26% of which are singletons. This entry belongs to a study of CD8 T cells in ankylosing spondylitis. Study-wide results and caveats: Blood from ankylosing spondylitis patients appeared to carry a characteristic eight-variant TCR beta motif. Both synovial fluid and blood in reactive arthritis had previously been reported to carry some motif variants.

The receptor was derived from a male donor with ankylosing spondylitis. The sample comprised blood, either unsorted or a sorted T cell fraction (not recorded which).

In nucleotides, the CDR3 is TGCGCCAGCAGCCGCCTTACGGGTAATGAAAAACTGTTTTTT. Amino acids: CASSRLTGNEKLFF. The V call is TRBV5-1, the J call TRBJ1-4; no firm D call. CDR1 and CDR2 from the germline V gene are SGHRS and YFSETQ. Deletions cut 4 bases from V and 4 bases from J, with 11 bases between. The CDR3 runs 14 residues.